This entry features one TCR beta chain sequence. Its antigen is still unknown. Base qualities are not recorded, but no much larger clone differs from it by a single base. This sample stems from a study of blood T cell dynamics during melanoma immunotherapy (TCRdb year 2020). With respect to the entire study: The patients had metastatic melanoma and were given first-line pembrolizumab or nivolumab plus ipilimumab as standard of care in the United Kingdom. To find early correlates of response, peripheral T cell receptor repertoires were profiled in metastatic melanoma patients before and after one cycle of checkpoint inhibitor therapy. The training cohort consisted of consecutive patients, while an additional independent group of patients from the same centre was pooled to form an external validation set. Beyond this particular receptor, the publication reports: The study could not determine whether the T cell clones driving repertoire changes were melanoma-specific or reflected general immune activation. From T0 to W3, the cfDNA rearrangement efficiency score rose in patients who achieved disease control but not in progressors, a change suggesting increased peripheral T cell turnover. The relatively small sample size was acknowledged as a potential limitation on generalization of the results.

Its CDR3 holds 18 amino acids, cysteine through phenylalanine. The entry retains the CDR3 DNA only, 54 bases that are in frame from base 1. The V end gives up 6 bases and the J end 1 base, leaving 11 bases in the junction not matched to a gene. Each cfDNA sample was loaded with a fixed 40 ng of plasma cell-free DNA. TCR beta CDR3 sequences were amplified from genomic DNA using the immunoSEQ TCRb Assay kit according to manufacturer instructions. The KAPA Library Quantification Kit for Illumina platforms was used to quantify the pooled libraries by qPCR. Pooled libraries were sequenced on an Illumina NextSeq 500, clustered at roughly 0.6-1.2 pM. As for the original processing: The TCR data were analyzed using immunoSEQ ANALYZER and the R LymphoSeq package. A rearrangement efficiency score was calculated as productive divided by the sum of productive and non-productive CDR3 sequences. Clonality was assessed using the Gini coefficient and diversity using the Renyi index at alpha=1, with pairwise comparisons between timepoints within each patient. Clonal relatedness, based on an edit distance of 3, and repertoire similarity, based on the Bhattacharyya coefficient, were both computed in LymphoSeq. To classify response, a linear discriminant analysis based on week-3 changes in clonality and diversity was built using the R MASS and caret packages. This is the immuneACCESS table as TCRdb keeps it, with only in-frame sequences that have V and J called. A part of the clones is gone; compared with another copy, unresolved V genes explain less than half, and the rest is unexplained. D and trimming were read from the DNA, whereas the V and J calls and clone size are those reported in that table. The sample table contains several thousand clones; only one count was recorded for around 90% of them. 12% of the sample goes to the ten largest clones.

Per the publication, the time point label means: pre-treatment baseline. Blood samples were taken before treatment (T0) and at week 3 (W3), following the first cycle of checkpoint blockade. Except for a couple of patients with rapid clinical progression, response was assessed 12 weeks after the first infusion by RECIST 1.1; disease control meant complete response, partial response or stable disease. Patients with prior systemic cancer treatment, concomitant immunosuppressant therapy or synchronous other active malignancies were excluded. Bulk PBMC and plasma cell-free DNA were both sequenced for TCR beta so that circulating cells and T cell turnover could be tracked.

The origin of this receptor is a human donor with melanoma. Recombination connected TRBV23-1 to TRBJ2-1; TRBD2 agrees with 11 junctional bases. TRBV23-1 qualifies as an ORF whose function is uncertain. Sequencing used cell-free DNA from blood, obtained from a patient treated with checkpoint blockade. The cell subset or site label, as the study defines it: plasma cell-free DNA. The DNA is as follows: TGCGCCAGCAGCTCGAGTCTCCTAGCGGGAGGTTCCTACAATGAGCAGTTCTTC. It encodes CASSSSLLAGGSYNEQFF.